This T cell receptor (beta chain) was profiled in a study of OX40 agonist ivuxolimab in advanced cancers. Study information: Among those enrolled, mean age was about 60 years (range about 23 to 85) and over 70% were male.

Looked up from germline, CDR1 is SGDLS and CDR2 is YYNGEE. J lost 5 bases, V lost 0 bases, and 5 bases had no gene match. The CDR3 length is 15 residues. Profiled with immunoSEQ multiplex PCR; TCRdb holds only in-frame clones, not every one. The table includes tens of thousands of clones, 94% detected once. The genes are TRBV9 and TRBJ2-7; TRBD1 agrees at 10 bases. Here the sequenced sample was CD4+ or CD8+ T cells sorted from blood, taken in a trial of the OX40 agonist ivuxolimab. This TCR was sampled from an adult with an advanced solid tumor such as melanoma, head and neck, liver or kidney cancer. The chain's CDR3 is CASSVAGTGADEQYF. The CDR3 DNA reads TGTGCCAGCAGCGTAGCTGGGACAGGGGCGGACGAGCAGTACTTC.